The 14 T cell receptor beta chains below were found in one sample sequenced in a study of cytomegalovirus exposure and HLA in healthy donors. It was with 60 Vbeta and 13 Jbeta primers that the PCR ran. Using immunoSEQ multiplex PCR, the repertoire was profiled, and TCRdb retains in-frame clones only, with some absent. The table includes approximately 150,000 clones, 73% detected once. Source material: PBMCs. The receptors here all came from a young woman in good health and CMV-seronegative.

This clone showed up just a few times. The chain has TRBV6-5 and TRBJ2-5; D is possibly TRBD1 (5 bases). CDR1 is MNHEY, CDR2 SVGAGI, per germline. The CDR3 contains 13 residues. Deletions cut 6 bases from V and 3 bases from J, with 11 bases between. CDR3 loop: CASSRRQKETQYF. In DNA, the CDR3 is TGTGCCAGCAGCAGGAGACAGAAAGAGACCCAGTACTTC.

The chain recombines TRBV5-1 with TRBJ2-6, with 7 bases fitting TRBD1. V was clipped by 0 bases and J by 0 bases; unmatched bases: 6. Germline CDR1 reads SGHRS; CDR2 reads YFSETQ. This CDR3 has 18 residues. The CDR3 here is CASSLAGTATSGANVLTF. The CDR3 nucleotides read TGCGCCAGCAGCTTGGCCGGGACAGCAACCTCTGGGGCCAACGTCCTGACTTTC.

In its sample, this clone was seen a few times. The rearrangement joins TRBV15 to TRBJ2-1; TRBD1 matches at 9 bases. Looked up from germline, CDR1 is LNHNV and CDR2 is YYDKDF (reference sequence). The CDR3 has 15 amino acids. The V segment lost 3 bases and the J segment 9 bases; nucleotides outside the gene matches: 9. CDR3 DNA sequence: TGTGCCACCAGCAGGAAGACAGGGGGATATGGTGAGCAGTTCTTC. This translates into CATSRKTGGYGEQFF.

The chain links TRBV19 to TRBJ2-3, with D maybe TRBD1 (5 bases). The CDR3 covers 14 residues. The germline V and J ends were trimmed by 4 bases and 5 bases, with 13 bases remaining between them. Germline values: CDR1 LNHDA, CDR2 SQIVND (reference sequence). The CDR3 reads CASSKPTVQDTQYF. CDR3 DNA: TGTGCCAGTAGTAAGCCGACAGTTCAAGATACGCAGTATTTT. Based on the CDR3 plus reference TRBV19 and TRBJ2-3, the full variable domain is DGGITQSPKYLFRKEGQNVTLSCEQNLNHDAMYWYRQDPGQGLRLIYYSQIVNDFQKGDIAEGYSVSREKKESFPLTVTSAQKNPTAFYLCASSKPTVQDTQYFGPGTRLTVL.

CDR3 in amino acids: CASTPGNSYGYTF. For the CDR3, the DNA is TGTGCCAGTACCCCGGGGAACAGCTATGGCTACACCTTC. V usage is TRBV19 and J usage is TRBJ1-2; D is ambiguous. There are 13 residues in the CDR3. V lost 7 bases and J lost 4, with 13 bases in between. Germline lookup yields CDR1 LNHDA and CDR2 SQIVND (reference sequence).

The V call is TRBV10-3, the J call TRBJ1-4; D call uncertain. This CDR3 contains 15 residues. V was pared by 3 bases and J by 5 bases, with 13 bases between. CDR1 is ENHRY, CDR2 SYGVKD, per germline. The CDR3 coding sequence is TGTGCCATCAGTGAATTGTACGGGAACAATGAAAAACTGTTTTTT. It yields the protein CAISELYGNNEKLFF.

The chain uses TRBV4-3 and TRBJ2-7, with D unclear. The CDR3 has 14 amino acids. Germline CDR1 reads LGHNA; CDR2 reads YSLEER. V lost 0 bases and J 2 bases, leaving 8 bases between the germline ends. CDR3 nucleotide sequence: TGCGCCAGCAGCCAAGAATCAGGTCCCTACGAGCAGTACTTC. Protein sequence: CASSQESGPYEQYF.

The chain recombines TRBV7-9 with TRBJ1-2, with TRBD1 as a possible D gene (5 bases). V was trimmed by 8 bases and J by 5 bases, leaving 15 bases between them. This CDR3 has 13 amino acids. Looked up from germline, CDR1 is SEHNR and CDR2 is FQNEAQ (reference sequence). CDR3 sequence: CASAPVGHYGYTF. The CDR3 DNA sequence: TGTGCCAGCGCCCCGGTAGGACATTATGGCTACACCTTC.

This sequence joins TRBV5-1 and TRBJ1-5; D remains ambiguous. The CDR3 consists of 13 residues. Germline V gene sequence: CDR1 SGHRS, CDR2 YFSETQ. V lost 2 bases and J lost 6, with 9 bases in between. The CDR3 reads CASSLAGGQPQHF. The CDR3 DNA reads TGCGCCAGCAGCTTAGCGGGCGGTCAGCCCCAGCATTTT.

This chain connects TRBV7-2 to TRBJ2-1; 7 positions match TRBD1. Germline CDR1 reads SGHTA; CDR2 reads FQGNSA. The V gene end was trimmed by 5 bases and the J gene end by 12 bases; junction bases not matched to a gene: 13. The CDR3 runs to 14 residues. CDR3 coding DNA: TGTGCCAGCAGCGTAGGTTTACAGGGGTGGAGGCAGTTCTTC. Protein sequence: CASSVGLQGWRQFF.

This chain links TRBV28 with TRBJ2-7; TRBD1 is a possible D gene (6 bases). V was pared by 4 bases and J by 2 bases, with 21 bases between. CDR1 is MDHEN and CDR2 is SYDVKM in the germline V gene. This CDR3 spans 17 amino acids. CDR3 sequence (DNA): TGTGCCAGCAGTTCGGTCCTCAGGGGTAGGACACCCTACGAGCAGTACTTC. The encoded protein is CASSSVLRGRTPYEQYF.

This clone was picked up a small number of times. The genes are TRBV28 and TRBJ2-5, with D possibly matching TRBD1 (6 bases). Germline CDR1 and CDR2: MDHEN and SYDVKM. V dropped 5 bases and J dropped 3 bases, with 10 bases sitting between them. The CDR3 runs 13 residues. The CDR3: CASSVRDKETQYF. The CDR3 DNA is TGTGCCAGCAGTGTCCGGGACAAAGAGACCCAGTACTTC.

The chain recombines TRBV5-1 with TRBJ2-5; D possibly corresponds to TRBD2 (7 bases). Germline V CDR1 and CDR2: SGHRS, YFSETQ. The CDR3 has 14 amino acids. V was pared by 1 base and J by 5 bases, with 12 bases between. CDR3 DNA: TGCGCCAGCAGCTTGAGAAGGGGGGGGGAGACCCAGTACTTC. Protein: CASSLRRGGETQYF.

The rearrangement links TRBV5-1 to TRBJ1-4; TRBD1 matches 7 bases. The V and J ends lost 4 bases and 3 bases, in that order; junction bases with no gene match: 6. CDR3 length: 15 amino acids. The V gene's germline CDR1 is SGHRS and CDR2 YFSETQ. The CDR3 here is CASSVTGVANEKLFF. The CDR3 DNA reads as TGCGCCAGCAGCGTCACAGGGGTGGCTAATGAAAAACTGTTTTTT. Complete variable domain (other parts from reference TRBV5-1 and TRBJ1-4): KAGVTQTPRYLIKTRGQQVTLSCSPISGHRSVSWYQQTPGQGLQFLFEYFSETQRNKGNFPGRFSGRQFSNSRSEMNVSTLELGDSALYLCASSVTGVANEKLFFGSGTQLSVL.